This T cell receptor (beta chain) was retrieved from a study of blood T cells in healthy people across ages. As for the study in general: Per two T cells, template switching captured roughly one barcoded beta molecule. Study outcomes and limitations: Correlation between TCR beta diversity and naive T cell percentage was strong.

It was with a sample-barcoded 5' primer and a J-beta primer mix that a second PCR of roughly 7 to 12 cycles was run. A single record per CDR3 protein comes from TCRdb applying MiXCR to the 5' RACE reads. The sample records 1.5 million to 2 million distinct CDR3 sequences, 34% being singletons. CDR1 and CDR2 (germline): SGHDN, FVKESK. Trimming shortened V by 1 base and J by 4 bases, and 16 bases separated the two germline ends. This CDR3 comprises 16 residues. As for this clonotype: Its antigen is not known.

The sequence was collected from a woman in her thirties in good health. The chain carries TRBV14 and TRBJ1-1; tentative D call: TRBD1 (5 bases). Material: blood. The CDR3 sequence is CASSQVRGQGVTEAFF. The CDR3, as DNA: TGTGCCAGCAGCCAAGTTCGAGGGCAGGGCGTCACTGAAGCTTTCTTT. The full variable domain, rest sourced from reference TRBV14 and TRBJ1-1, is EAGVTQFPSHSVIEKGQTVTLRCDPISGHDNLYWYRRVMGKEIKFLLHFVKESKQDESGMPNNRFLAERTGGTYSTLKVQPAELEDSGVYFCASSQVRGQGVTEAFFGQGTRLTVV.